This TCR beta chain is from a study of T cell responses to AZD1222 COVID-19 vaccine. Study-wide findings and caveats: Unmutated variant regions reportedly attract nearly half of all spike-specific TCRs.

This CDR3 is 16 amino acids long. V was trimmed by 1 base and J by 0 bases, leaving 9 bases between them. Germline V gives CDR1 MGHRA, CDR2 YSYEKL. For this clone: What it recognizes is unknown.

Repertoires were generated with immunoSEQ multiplex PCR, while TCRdb's copy carries only in-frame clones and drops some. This sample carries roughly 100,000 clones, approximately 86% of them seen once, and the ten largest clones take 5%. The sequence derives from an adult in good health. The chain uses TRBV4-1 and TRBJ1-4; D gene unclear. Material: peripheral blood, obtained on day 0 of AZD1222 vaccination. The CDR3 here is CASSQGTSPTNEKLFF. The CDR3 DNA sequence: TGCGCCAGCAGCCAAGGTACCAGCCCAACTAATGAAAAACTGTTTTTT.